The present entry profiles one T cell receptor beta chain with its context. The antigen this receptor binds is unknown. Base qualities are not at hand, and no much larger clone is one base apart. The donors were included in the validation cohort of around 120 subjects, a group kept apart from the roughly 730-subject first cohort. Receptor libraries were prepared by the immunoSEQ multiplex PCR assay. The original pipeline was this. A statistical classification framework was built for diagnosing cytomegalovirus status from the catalog of TCR beta chain sequences. As stored in TCRdb, this immuneACCESS dataset retains in-frame rearrangements with V and J assigned. A fraction of the clones does not appear; measured against another copy, unresolved V genes explain less than half of the discrepancy, and the remainder lacks a known reason. V, J and clone size are those of that table, while D and trimming were read from the DNA. The sample contains about 65,000 clones, roughly nine tenths of them found a single time. The ten largest clones take up around 1.4% of the sample.

The data are from a study of cytomegalovirus exposure and HLA in healthy donors (dated by TCRdb to 2017 to 2019). As for the study more broadly: The 666 repertoires of the first cohort and the 120 validation repertoires were produced on the same platform, according to a later analysis. The study combined high-throughput TCR immunosequencing, statistical association of individual TCRs with disease status, and machine learning to predict cytomegalovirus infection status. The aim of the study was to test whether cataloging public T cell receptors could identify signatures of past pathogen exposure. A separate validation cohort of 100 to 150 different subjects was used in addition to the roughly 700-subject first cohort.

Summary of the overall study and its limitations: Across donors, most TCR sequences were observed very rarely, whereas some public TCRs were present in many individuals. The study gave a list of around 170 TCR beta chains associated with cytomegalovirus. Three of the identified cytomegalovirus-associated TCR beta chains were confirmed in vitro to be specific for cytomegalovirus antigens. The validation cohort had no HLA typing available for a later analysis, so co-occurrence within that cohort was assessed over all 130 or so repertoires. The classifier was reported to diagnose cytomegalovirus status with high specificity and sensitivity in both the original and validation cohorts. Subsequent analysis determined that TCRs grouped into clusters in the first cohort also showed a tendency toward co-occurrence across the 120 or so validation repertoires, and 90% to 95% of cluster scores exceeded 0. It was suggested by the authors that the approach could potentially be generalized to other disease states and immunological phenotypes.

Including cysteine and phenylalanine, the CDR3 has 11 amino acids. The sequence is cut down to CDR3 DNA, 33 bases in frame from base 1. In the germline V gene, CDR1 corresponds to MNHEY and CDR2 to SVGAGI. V is cut by 1 base and J by 8 bases, and the space between the germline ends is 5 bases. The rearranged segments are TRBV6-5 and TRBJ1-1; the D gene is unclear. This TCR came from a woman in her late teens or twenties in good health and CMV-seronegative. The sample consisted of PBMCs. The nucleotides read TGTGCCAGCAGTTACTTCGGGGAAGCTTTCTTT. Protein translation: CASSYFGEAFF.